One and the same sample provided the 24 T cell receptor beta chains below, sequenced in a study of T cell changes during pregnancy in multiple sclerosis. Sequencing used immunoSEQ multiplex PCR; TCRdb keeps in-frame clones, though not all of them. The table shows 53,000 or so clones, with approximately 94% occurring only once. This sample comprised CD4+ T cells from peripheral blood mononuclear cells, obtained in the second trimester of pregnancy. These receptors were obtained from a female donor with multiple sclerosis, enrolled in a pregnancy study.

V is TRBV5-6 and J is TRBJ2-3; 10 bases line up with TRBD2. V gave up 3 bases and J gave up 2 bases; unmatched junction bases: 12. CDR3 size: 18 residues. Per the germline V gene, CDR1 is SGHDT and CDR2 is YYEEEE. CDR3 region: CASSSLAGPKSFTDTQYF. The CDR3 DNA is TGTGCCAGCAGCTCACTAGCGGGGCCAAAAAGTTTCACAGATACGCAGTATTTT.

The J gene is TRBJ1-1, the V gene TRBV19; 7 bases line up with TRBD1. This CDR3 region has 13 residues. J lost 4 bases, V lost 6 bases, and 5 bases had no gene match. The germline CDR1 and CDR2 sequences are LNHDA and SQIVND (reference sequence). DNA for the CDR3: TGTGCCAGTAGACAGGGGTTAGGCACTGAAGCTTTCTTT. Amino acids: CASRQGLGTEAFF.

The chain employs TRBV5-6 and TRBJ2-7, with D perhaps TRBD1 (6 bases). CDR3 length: 13 residues. The germline V and J ends were trimmed by 4 bases and 2 bases, with 10 bases remaining between them. Germline CDR1 is SGHDT and CDR2 is YYEEEE. CDR3: CASSPTGTYEQYF. As DNA, the CDR3 is TGTGCCAGCAGCCCGACAGGAACCTACGAGCAGTACTTC.

The J gene is TRBJ2-3, the V gene TRBV7-3, with 7 bases aligning to TRBD2. From germline, CDR1 is SGHTA and CDR2 FQGTGA. The CDR3 runs 12 residues. V lost 5 bases, J lost 10 bases, and 6 bases stayed unmatched. For the CDR3, the DNA is TGTGCCAGCAGCCTAAGCGGGGAGTCGCAGTATTTT. Amino acid sequence: CASSLSGESQYF.

The V and J genes are TRBV29-1 and TRBJ2-3; the match to TRBD1 covers 9 bases. This CDR3 spans 14 amino acids. J was trimmed by 5 bases and V by 6 bases; bases with no gene match: 9. Germline CDR1 reads SQVTM; CDR2 reads ANQGSEA. CDR3 protein: CSVVQGAREDTQYF. Written as DNA, the CDR3 is TGCAGCGTCGTACAGGGGGCGCGGGAAGATACGCAGTATTTT.

This chain connects TRBV6-5 to TRBJ1-1; D gene unclear. Germline V lookup: CDR1 MNHEY, CDR2 SVGAGI. The V end was cut by 3 bases, the J end by 1 base, with 9 bases between. There are 14 residues in the CDR3. The CDR3 loop is CASSYHSRNTEAFF. In DNA form, the CDR3 reads TGTGCCAGCAGTTATCACTCCCGGAACACTGAAGCTTTCTTT.

The J gene is TRBJ1-1, the V gene TRBV19; tentatively, D is TRBD1 (5 bases). The V end lost 8 bases, the J end lost 2 bases, and 15 bases lay between the germline ends. CDR3 size: 14 residues. The germline gives CDR1 LNHDA, CDR2 SQIVND (reference sequence). The CDR3 coding sequence is TGTGCCAGTGACCGGGGGGACCTAAACACTGAAGCTTTCTTT. This codes for CASDRGDLNTEAFF.

This clone was seen once. The V and J genes are TRBV5-6 and TRBJ1-2, with TRBD1 matching 7 bases. J lost 5 bases, V lost 5 bases, and 6 bases had no gene match. Germline loops: CDR1 SGHDT, CDR2 YYEEEE. This CDR3 is 13 amino acids long. The CDR3 reads CASSTGQWYGYTF. CDR3 sequence (DNA): TGTGCCAGCAGTACGGGACAGTGGTATGGCTACACCTTC.

This clone was seen a handful of times. The chain links TRBV5-8 to TRBJ2-2, with 7 nucleotides matching TRBD2. The CDR3 contains 14 residues. The germline V gene has CDR1 SGHTS and CDR2 YDEGEE. V lost 0 bases and J lost 6; bases outside the gene matches: 2. CDR3 loop: CASSLVRGSGELFF. The DNA for the CDR3 is TGTGCCAGCAGCTTGGTGCGGGGGTCCGGGGAGCTGTTTTTT.

The chain is built from TRBV6-6 and TRBJ1-1; 11 nucleotides align to TRBD1. The germline V gene has CDR1 MNHNY and CDR2 SVGAGI (reference sequence). V dropped 8 bases and J dropped 9; count of bases not matched to a gene: 5. The CDR3 totals 12 residues. The CDR3 nucleotides read TGTGCCAGCGCGCTGGACAGGGGGCAAGCTTTCTTT. This sequence encodes CASALDRGQAFF.

V and J are TRBV19 and TRBJ2-7; D perhaps matches TRBD1 (5 bases). Between the trimmed V and J ends, which lost 2 bases and 0 bases, there was a span of 11 bases. Per the germline V gene, CDR1 is LNHDA and CDR2 is SQIVND (reference sequence). This CDR3 has 15 residues. CDR3 sequence (DNA): TGTGCCAGTAGTATAATCAGGGATCCCTCCTACGAGCAGTACTTC. It is translated as CASSIIRDPSYEQYF. Based on the CDR3 plus reference TRBV19 and TRBJ2-7, the full variable domain is DGGITQSPKYLFRKEGQNVTLSCEQNLNHDAMYWYRQDPGQGLRLIYYSQIVNDFQKGDIAEGYSVSREKKESFPLTVTSAQKNPTAFYLCASSIIRDPSYEQYFGPGTRLTVT.

The chain has TRBV10-3 and TRBJ1-5; D not certain. Germline V gives CDR1 ENHRY, CDR2 SYGVKD. The CDR3 spans 12 residues. V was shortened by 8 bases and J by 0 bases, with 5 bases between the two germline ends. CDR3: CAIQDSNQPQHF. DNA for the CDR3: TGTGCCATCCAGGATAGCAATCAGCCCCAGCATTTT.

This sequence joins TRBV11-2 and TRBJ2-7, with D maybe TRBD1 (6 bases). The CDR3 runs to 15 residues. Between the trimmed V and J ends, which lost 5 bases and 3 bases, there was a span of 17 bases. Germline loops: CDR1 SGHAT, CDR2 FQNNGV. Here the CDR3 DNA reads TGTGCCAGCAGCGGGGGCTCCCCCCTCCTCTACGAGCAGTACTTC. Its protein is CASSGGSPLLYEQYF.

The rearrangement joins TRBV7-3 to TRBJ2-7, with TRBD1 matching 9 bases. V trimming: 1 base; J trimming: 5 bases; junction bases outside the gene matches: 9. The CDR3 totals 16 residues. CDR1 and CDR2 from the germline V gene are SGHTA and FQGTGA. CDR3 in amino acids: CASSLKVTGGRNEQYF. The CDR3 coding sequence is TGTGCCAGCAGCTTAAAAGTGACAGGGGGTCGGAACGAGCAGTACTTC.

V gene TRBV10-2 combines with J gene TRBJ1-5; possibly TRBD1 for D (6 bases). CDR1 and CDR2 from the germline V gene are WSHSY and SAAADI. There are 16 residues in the CDR3. Trimming took 10 bases from V and 0 from J, leaving 19 bases between them. CDR3 protein: CATGRGRGDSNQPQHF. As DNA, the CDR3 is TGCGCCACCGGCCGGGGCAGGGGAGATAGCAATCAGCCCCAGCATTTT.

The chain employs TRBV5-6 and TRBJ1-1; 8 bases are shared with TRBD1. Germline loops: CDR1 SGHDT, CDR2 YYEEEE. There are 15 residues in the CDR3. The trim removed 2 bases at V and 4 bases at J, leaving 7 bases unmatched. CDR3 in amino acids: CASSFWTGWFTEAFF. Here the CDR3 DNA reads TGTGCCAGCAGCTTTTGGACAGGGTGGTTCACTGAAGCTTTCTTT. Full variable domain (remainder filled in from reference TRBV5-6 and TRBJ1-1): DAGVTQSPTHLIKTRGQQVTLRCSPKSGHDTVSWYQQALGQGPQFIFQYYEEEERQRGNFPDRFSGHQFPNYSSELNVNALLLGDSALYLCASSFWTGWFTEAFFGQGTRLTVV.

The CDR3 region is CASSSRDHNYGYTF. The CDR3 DNA reads as TGTGCCAGCAGCTCCAGGGATCATAACTATGGCTACACCTTC. This chain uses TRBV7-2 with TRBJ1-2, with D maybe TRBD1 (5 bases). This CDR3 has 14 amino acids. Germline lookup yields CDR1 SGHTA and CDR2 FQGNSA. The V and J ends lost 4 bases and 1 base respectively, with 10 bases between them.

As DNA, the CDR3 is TGTGCCTGGAGCCCCGGCAGGTTGGCTAATTCACCCCTCCACTTT. This translates into CAWSPGRLANSPLHF. The chain links TRBV30 to TRBJ1-6; D gene unclear. The CDR3 is 15 amino acids. The ends were cut back, 3 bases at V and 6 bases at J, with 15 bases in the middle. Per the germline V gene, CDR1 is GTSNPN and CDR2 is SVGIG (reference sequence).

The CDR3 nucleotides are TGTGCCAGCAGCCAATGGGCGGGACGGTCAAACTATGGCTACACCTTC. Amino acids: CASSQWAGRSNYGYTF. V and J are TRBV16 and TRBJ1-2; TRBD1 might be the D (5 bases). Trimming stripped 1 base from V and 2 bases from J, with 14 bases between. The length of the CDR3 is 16 residues. Per germline, CDR1 KGHSY and CDR2 FQNENV.

The V call is TRBV7-9, the J call TRBJ2-5; no firm D call. The CDR3 loop spans 13 amino acids. In germline, CDR1 is SEHNR, CDR2 FQNEAQ (reference sequence). V lost 4 bases to trimming and J lost 6 bases, with 12 bases between them. In DNA form, the CDR3 reads TGTGCCAGCAGCTCCTATTCGCGGCAGACCCAGTACTTC. As protein: CASSSYSRQTQYF.

The J gene is TRBJ1-1, the V gene TRBV4-3; 9 bases are shared with TRBD1. V dropped 3 bases and J dropped 3; count of bases not matched to a gene: 8. Germline V gene data show CDR1 as LGHNA and CDR2 as YSLEER. CDR3 length: 16 residues. CDR3 protein: CASSQAGTGWDTEAFF. The DNA of the CDR3 is TGCGCCAGCAGCCAGGCCGGGACAGGGTGGGACACTGAAGCTTTCTTT.

V is TRBV4-3 and J is TRBJ1-4; possible D gene TRBD1, 5 bases. This CDR3 has 15 amino acids. Looked up from germline, CDR1 is LGHNA and CDR2 is YSLEER. V was shortened by 4 bases and J by 0 bases, with 9 bases between the two germline ends. CDR3 DNA sequence: TGCGCCAGCAGCCGTCAGACAGCAACTAATGAAAAACTGTTTTTT. Its protein is CASSRQTATNEKLFF.

This clone was seen more than once but under ten times. The rearrangement uses TRBV4-1 and TRBJ1-1, with a tentative D call TRBD1 (5 bases). Between the trimmed V and J ends, which lost 1 base and 10 bases, there was a span of 10 bases. This CDR3 region has 12 residues. CDR1 and CDR2 (germline): MGHRA, YSYEKL. The CDR3 loop is CASSQVLGAAFF. In nucleotides, the CDR3 is TGCGCCAGCAGCCAAGTGTTAGGGGCAGCTTTCTTT.

The chain combines TRBV7-2 with TRBJ2-5; D is perhaps TRBD1 (6 bases). This CDR3 is built from 14 residues. Germline V gene sequence: CDR1 SGHTA, CDR2 FQGNSA. Trimming pared 5 bases from V and 5 bases from J, leaving 15 bases between. The CDR3 DNA is TGTGCCAGCAGCCCGGACAGTAATGGGGAGACCCAGTACTTC. As protein: CASSPDSNGETQYF.